The 18 T cell receptor beta chains given below trace back to one sample, sequenced in a study of blood T cells in healthy people across ages. Combining a sample-barcoded 5' primer with a J-beta primer mix, a second PCR ran for 7 to 11 cycles. MiXCR, applied by TCRdb to the 5' RACE reads, yields one record per CDR3 protein. The sample contains 800,000 to 950,000 distinct CDR3 sequences, around 29% of which appear only once. This same sample was also taken into another study, of T cells of mothers and their children.

Input material: blood. The receptors originated from a woman aged 40-49 years in good health.

This chain joins TRBV5-1 and TRBJ1-5, with D hard to call. CDR1 and CDR2 (germline): SGHRS, YFSETQ. This CDR3 region has 14 residues. V shed 4 bases and J shed 6 bases, with 14 bases lying between them. CDR3 nucleotide sequence: TGCGCCAGCAGCACGGATGCCGAAGGTCAGCCCCAGCATTTT. Translation gives CASSTDAEGQPQHF.

This clonotype came up many times. This chain uses TRBV7-9 with TRBJ2-7; D is unclear. Germline values: CDR1 SEHNR, CDR2 FQNEAQ (reference sequence). The ends were cut back, 0 bases at V and 6 bases at J, with 15 bases in the middle. This CDR3 contains 15 residues. CDR3 residues: CASSLAGSDFAEQYF. The CDR3 nucleotides are TGTGCCAGCAGCTTAGCTGGGTCTGACTTTGCCGAGCAGTACTTC.

Turning to this clonotype: A much more abundant neighbour one base away suggests this may be a read error. No conserved phenylalanine or tryptophan ends this CDR3, so it is likely a read error. The rearrangement links TRBV20-1 to TRBJ2-5; TRBD1 might be the D (5 bases). With 6 bases removed from V and 3 bases from J, the gap between germline ends came to 11 bases. CDR3 length: 12 residues. Germline values: CDR1 DFQATT, CDR2 SNEGSKA (reference sequence). The CDR3 DNA follows: TGCAGTGCAGGTCGCAGGGAAGAGACCCAGTACGTC. The encoded protein is CSAGRREETQYV.

The chain couples TRBV2 to TRBJ2-7; maybe TRBD1 (5 bases). V lost 11 bases, J lost 6 bases, and 20 bases lay in between. CDR1 and CDR2 from the germline V gene are SNHLY and FYNNEI. This CDR3 has 13 amino acids. The CDR3 DNA is TGTGCCGGGAATCGCAGGGCTGTAGGCGAGCAGTACTTC. Residues: CAGNRRAVGEQYF.

This clonotype was detected ten times or more. This sequence joins TRBV12-3 or TRBV12-4 and TRBJ2-4, with 7 bases that match TRBD2. V gave up 5 bases and J gave up 9 bases; unmatched junction bases: 7. CDR3 size: 13 residues. The CDR3 DNA reads as TGTGCCAGCAGTGAAGCGCCGGGGGGCATTCAGTACTTC. Its protein product is CASSEAPGGIQYF.

This clonotype was seen a single time. The chain couples TRBV27 to TRBJ2-2; D is unresolved. This CDR3 has 14 residues. Germline V CDR1 and CDR2: MNHEY, SMNVEV (reference sequence). Trimming cost V 1 base and J 4 bases, with 7 bases left between them. CDR3: CASSLWQSTGELFF. The CDR3, as DNA: TGTGCCAGCAGTTTATGGCAATCCACCGGGGAGCTGTTTTTT.

This clonotype was recorded at least ten times. The chain joins TRBV2 to TRBJ1-2; D ambiguous. The CDR3 is 14 residues long. V shed 0 bases and J shed 6 bases, with 11 bases lying between them. Germline CDR1 and CDR2: SNHLY and FYNNEI. CDR3 protein: CASSEAPGRDGYTF. The CDR3 DNA follows: TGTGCCAGCAGTGAAGCACCAGGAAGAGATGGCTACACCTTC.

This chain joins TRBV12-3 or TRBV12-4 and TRBJ2-1, with TRBD2 matching over 13 bases. The CDR3 is 19 residues long. V shed 5 bases, J shed 0 bases, and the junction held 10 bases outside the gene matches. The CDR3 DNA reads TGTGCCAGCAGTGGGACCGGGACTAGCGGGGCGTACTCCTACAATGAGCAGTTCTTC. It yields the protein CASSGTGTSGAYSYNEQFF.

This sequence joins TRBV29-1 and TRBJ2-1; D is ambiguous. The end of the DNA fits TRBJ2-7 better, so the J call may be wrong. The V gene's germline CDR1 is SQVTM and CDR2 ANQGSEA. There are 13 residues in the CDR3. The CDR3 spells CSDSPGSYNEQYF. The CDR3, as DNA: TGCAGCGACAGTCCGGGCTCCTACAATGAGCAGTACTTC.

The chain recombines TRBV7-3 with TRBJ2-7, with 10 bases aligning to TRBD2. The CDR3 contains 13 residues. V was pared by 5 bases and J by 5 bases, with 3 bases of the junction left unmatched. Germline CDR1 reads SGHTA; CDR2 reads FQGTGA. The CDR3 DNA is TGTGCCAGCAGCGCCGGACTAGCGGACGAGCAGTACTTC. The encoded protein is CASSAGLADEQYF. Variable domain in full (rest from reference TRBV7-3 and TRBJ2-7): GAGVSQTPSNKVTEKGKYVELRCDPISGHTALYWYRQSLGQGPEFLIYFQGTGAADDSGLPNDRFFAVRPEGSVSTLKIQRTERGDSAVYLCASSAGLADEQYFGPGTRLTVT.

There are a few counts of this clonotype. The chain joins TRBV6-5 to TRBJ1-1, with D unresolved. Looked up from germline, CDR1 is MNHEY and CDR2 is SVGAGI. The length of the CDR3 is 15 residues. The V gene lost 2 bases and the J gene lost 7 bases, with 17 bases spanning the gap. CDR3 amino acids: CASSYGSWVGNEAFF. For the CDR3, the DNA is TGTGCCAGCAGTTACGGGTCATGGGTTGGTAATGAAGCTTTCTTT.

A remark on this clonotype: A read error may account for a junction end that differs from germline. The rearrangement joins TRBV28 to TRBJ2-5; a possible D gene is TRBD2 (6 bases). This CDR3 is built from 14 residues. Germline values: CDR1 MDHEN, CDR2 SYDVKM. The CDR3 DNA sequence: TGTGCCAGTTACCAAGGGACTTCCCAAGGGACCCAGTACTTC. Its protein product is CASYQGTSQGTQYF.

The chain has TRBV29-1 and TRBJ2-3, with 10 nucleotides matching TRBD1. Trimming took 8 bases from V and 5 from J; bases not matched to a gene: 13. The CDR3 has 15 residues. CDR1 is SQVTM and CDR2 is ANQGSEA in the germline V gene. The CDR3 region has the DNA TGCAGCTGTAAAACTAGGACAGGGGGTCGAGATACGCAGTATTTT. Translated, it gives CSCKTRTGGRDTQYF.

Of note for this clonotype: Compared with germline, one end of the junction differs, possibly owing to a read error. This chain's CDR3 is CASSSLGRGTYNEQYF. CDR3 nucleotides: TGTGCCAGCAGCTCGCTGGGGCGGGGGACATACAATGAGCAGTATTTC. V usage is TRBV5-4 and J usage is TRBJ2-7; a possible D gene is TRBD2 (7 bases). The CDR3 totals 16 residues. CDR1 and CDR2 from the germline V gene are SGHNT and YYREEE (reference sequence).

The chain is built from TRBV30 and TRBJ2-6, with a possible D match to TRBD1 (6 bases). This CDR3 is built from 15 residues. In germline, CDR1 is GTSNPN, CDR2 SVGIG (reference sequence). Trimming took off 4 bases at V and 2 bases at J, with 12 bases between the two ends. This CDR3 is CAWTGQFAGANVLTF. The CDR3 DNA sequence: TGTGCCTGGACAGGACAGTTCGCTGGGGCCAACGTCCTGACTTTC. The whole variable domain, filled in from reference TRBV30 and TRBJ2-6, reads SQTIHQWPATLVQPVGSPLSLECTVEGTSNPNLYWYRQAAGRGLQLLFYSVGIGQISSEVPQNLSASRPQDRQFILSSKKLLLSDSGFYLCAWTGQFAGANVLTFGAGSRLTVL.

This clonotype appeared many times. This sequence joins TRBV7-2 and TRBJ2-5; no definite D call. CDR3 size: 12 residues. V lost 0 bases and J 5 bases, leaving 4 bases between the germline ends. Looked up from germline, CDR1 is SGHTA and CDR2 is FQGNSA. DNA for the CDR3: TGTGCCAGCAGCTTAGCCCTCGAGACCCAGTACTTC. Translated: CASSLALETQYF.

This clonotype was seen ten or more times. The chain couples TRBV5-6 to TRBJ2-7, with D unclear. In germline, CDR1 is SGHDT, CDR2 YYEEEE. V shed 4 bases and J shed 0 bases, with 14 bases lying between them. This CDR3 region has 15 residues. The CDR3 loop is CASSGSGRSSYEQYF. Written as DNA, the CDR3 is TGTGCCAGCAGCGGATCGGGCCGCAGCTCCTACGAGCAGTACTTC.

This clonotype came up many times. The chain links TRBV29-1 to TRBJ2-6; the D is unclear. Germline values: CDR1 SQVTM, CDR2 ANQGSEA. The germline V and J ends were trimmed by 4 bases and 0 bases, with 10 bases remaining between them. The CDR3 contains 15 residues. The CDR3 DNA follows: TGCAGCGTTGCGGGTATCTTCTCTGGGGCCAACGTCCTGACTTTC. Amino acid sequence: CSVAGIFSGANVLTF.